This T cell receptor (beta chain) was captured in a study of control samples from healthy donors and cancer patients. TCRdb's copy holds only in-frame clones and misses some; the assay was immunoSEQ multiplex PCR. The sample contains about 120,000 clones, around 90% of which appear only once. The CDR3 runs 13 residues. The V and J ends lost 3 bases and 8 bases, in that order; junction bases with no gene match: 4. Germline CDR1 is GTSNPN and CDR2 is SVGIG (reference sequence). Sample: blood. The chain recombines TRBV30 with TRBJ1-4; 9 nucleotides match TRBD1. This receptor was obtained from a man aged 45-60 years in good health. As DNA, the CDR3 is TGTGCCTGGAGGGGACAGGGAGGGGAAAAACTGTTTTTT. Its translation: CAWRGQGGEKLFF.